A single sample is the source of the 24 T cell receptor beta chains below, sequenced in a study of a mutant IDH1 vaccine in newly diagnosed glioma. Here immunoSEQ multiplex PCR was the method, and the copy in TCRdb shows in-frame clones only, minus some. In the table there are 40,000 or so clones, 75% to 90% of which are singletons. Time point noted: week 5, during vaccination. Vaccination used 300 ug of mutant IDH1 20-mer peptide per dose, with topical imiquimod. No antigen has been identified for these receptors. Sample: PBMCs, taken from a glioma patient whose treatment included an IDH1 peptide vaccine. These receptors came from a man aged 40-50 years with glioma.

The rearrangement uses TRBV5-1 and TRBJ2-5; D gene unclear. The CDR3 has 12 residues. From germline, CDR1 is SGHRS and CDR2 YFSETQ. V shed 1 base and J shed 7 bases, with 8 bases lying between them. CDR3 residues: CASSLTPGTQYF. The CDR3 coding sequence is TGCGCCAGCAGCTTGACCCCAGGGACCCAGTACTTC.

The chain uses TRBV19 and TRBJ1-5; D gene ambiguous. Trimming took 6 bases from V and 0 from J, leaving 9 bases between them. This CDR3 comprises 14 residues. Germline lookup yields CDR1 LNHDA and CDR2 SQIVND (reference sequence). The CDR3 sequence: CASSGFNSNQPQHF. In DNA, the CDR3 is TGTGCCAGTAGCGGATTCAATAGCAATCAGCCCCAGCATTTT.

The chain couples TRBV2 to TRBJ1-2, with a tentative D call TRBD1 (5 bases). Trimming cost V 10 bases and J 2 bases, with 14 bases left between them. CDR1 SNHLY and CDR2 FYNNEI come from the germline V gene. CDR3 size: 13 residues. The CDR3: CATPPDRNYGYTF. The DNA for the CDR3 is TGTGCCACCCCCCCCGACAGAAACTATGGCTACACCTTC.

The CDR3 region is CASSPDSSSGNTIYF. The DNA of the CDR3 is TGCGCCAGCAGCCCGGACAGTTCCTCTGGAAACACCATATATTTT. The gene calls are TRBV5-1 and TRBJ1-3, with D perhaps matching TRBD1 (6 bases). CDR1 SGHRS and CDR2 YFSETQ come from the germline V gene. Trimming removed 4 bases from V and 0 bases from J, with 11 bases in between. There are 15 residues in the CDR3.

The V call is TRBV28, the J call TRBJ1-2, with D possibly TRBD1 on 5 matching bases. The CDR3 consists of 13 residues. In germline, CDR1 is MDHEN, CDR2 SYDVKM. Trimming cost V 3 bases and J 4 bases, with 9 bases left between them. The CDR3 region has the DNA TGTGCCAGCAGTTTTCAGGGAACCTATGGCTACACCTTC. Protein product: CASSFQGTYGYTF.

The V gene is TRBV2, the J gene TRBJ2-2; 7 nucleotides line up with TRBD1. CDR3 length: 12 residues. The J segment lost 6 bases and the V segment lost 10 bases, leaving 5 bases of the junction unmatched. Germline V gives CDR1 SNHLY, CDR2 FYNNEI. CDR3 residues: CATRQGPGELFF. As DNA, the CDR3 is TGTGCCACCAGACAGGGCCCCGGGGAGCTGTTTTTT.

This sequence joins TRBV11-2 and TRBJ2-7, with 9 positions matching TRBD2. Germline V gene sequence: CDR1 SGHAT, CDR2 FQNNGV. With V trimmed by 2 bases and J by 2 bases, 7 bases remained unmatched. This CDR3 has 16 amino acids. The CDR3 sequence is CASSLPSGTLTYEQYF. In DNA form, the CDR3 reads TGTGCCAGCAGCTTACCTAGCGGGACTTTAACCTACGAGCAGTACTTC. The full variable domain, its missing parts supplied by reference TRBV11-2 and TRBJ2-7, is EAGVAQSPRYKIIEKRQSVAFWCNPISGHATLYWYQQILGQGPKLLIQFQNNGVVDDSQLPKDRFSAERLKGVDSTLKIQPAKLEDSAVYLCASSLPSGTLTYEQYFGPGTRLTVT.

The chain has TRBV19 and TRBJ1-4, with D possibly TRBD1 on 6 matching bases. Trimming stripped 1 base from V and 1 base from J, with 19 bases between. The CDR3 length is 19 residues. Germline V gives CDR1 LNHDA, CDR2 SQIVND (reference sequence). In nucleotides, the CDR3 is TGTGCCAGTAGTATAGTGACAGGTGTAAGAAAAGAAACTAATGAAAAACTGTTTTTT. Translated, it gives CASSIVTGVRKETNEKLFF. The whole variable domain, remainder taken from reference TRBV19 and TRBJ1-4, is DGGITQSPKYLFRKEGQNVTLSCEQNLNHDAMYWYRQDPGQGLRLIYYSQIVNDFQKGDIAEGYSVSREKKESFPLTVTSAQKNPTAFYLCASSIVTGVRKETNEKLFFGSGTQLSVL.

This chain uses TRBV5-1 with TRBJ2-1; 8 positions match TRBD2. This CDR3 comprises 15 residues. Germline V gene sequence: CDR1 SGHRS, CDR2 YFSETQ. V lost 5 bases and J lost 5; bases outside the gene matches: 9. The CDR3 DNA follows: TGCGCCAGCAGGGAGTCGAGCGGGAGCCACAATGAGCAGTTCTTC. Protein product: CASRESSGSHNEQFF.

The chain has TRBV7-6 and TRBJ1-2; a possible D gene is TRBD1 (5 bases). This CDR3 has 18 amino acids. Germline CDR1 SGHVS, CDR2 FNYEAQ. V was pared by 5 bases and J by 0 bases, with 22 bases between. CDR3 DNA: TGTGCCAGCAGCCCCTACGGGGGGTACTCCTCATCTAACTATGGCTACACCTTC. Translating gives CASSPYGGYSSSNYGYTF.

The rearrangement uses TRBV27 and TRBJ1-2; 7 positions match TRBD1. The CDR3 runs to 14 residues. V trimming: 3 bases; J trimming: 4 bases; junction bases outside the gene matches: 5. Looked up from germline, CDR1 is MNHEY and CDR2 is SMNVEV (reference sequence). The CDR3 protein is CASSFSQGGYGYTF. As DNA, the CDR3 is TGTGCCAGCAGTTTCTCCCAGGGGGGCTATGGCTACACCTTC.

This sequence joins TRBV7-2 and TRBJ2-5; 9 nucleotides agree with TRBD1. Trimming cost V 3 bases and J 6 bases; bases outside gene matches: 11. This CDR3 comprises 16 residues. Germline V lookup: CDR1 SGHTA, CDR2 FQGNSA. CDR3 amino acids: CASSLVGGTGRQTQYF. In DNA, the CDR3 is TGTGCCAGCAGCTTGGTTGGCGGGACAGGGCGTCAGACCCAGTACTTC.

The V call is TRBV7-3, the J call TRBJ2-1; 8 bases are shared with TRBD1. Germline V lookup: CDR1 SGHTA, CDR2 FQGTGA. Trimming took 1 base from V and 7 from J; bases not matched to a gene: 3. CDR3 length equals 14 residues. The CDR3 nucleotides read TGTGCCAGCAGCTTAAGCCAGGGGGCAAATGAGCAGTTCTTC. Protein product: CASSLSQGANEQFF.

This clone has just a few counts. The CDR3 sequence: CASSPRTGHTQYF. The CDR3 nucleotides read TGTGCCAGCAGCCCTCGGACAGGGCATACGCAGTATTTT. The V call is TRBV7-6, the J call TRBJ2-3, with 8 positions matching TRBD1. This CDR3 is 13 amino acids long. Germline V CDR1 and CDR2: SGHVS, FNYEAQ. With V trimmed by 5 bases and J by 7 bases, 5 bases remained unmatched.

The chain joins TRBV28 to TRBJ2-7; 8 nucleotides align to TRBD2. This CDR3 has 14 amino acids. The ends lost 4 bases at V and 3 bases at J; junction bases unmatched: 5. CDR1 is MDHEN and CDR2 is SYDVKM in the germline V gene. The CDR3 reads CASSYPGTSYEQYF. The CDR3, as DNA: TGTGCCAGCAGTTACCCCGGGACTAGCTACGAGCAGTACTTC.

The chain couples TRBV21-1 to TRBJ2-2; TRBD1 is the table's D call and was not checked against the DNA. TRBV21-1 is listed as a pseudogene. CDR3 size: 16 residues. CDR3 loop: CASSTPGQGAFGELFF. DNA for the CDR3: TGTGCCAGTTCCACCCCGGGACAGGGGGCGTTCGGGGAGCTGTTTTTT.

J is TRBJ2-1 and V is TRBV27, with TRBD1 matching over 7 bases. CDR1 and CDR2 (germline): MNHEY, SMNVEV (reference sequence). V shed 9 bases and J 5 bases; nucleotides not matched to a gene: 7. The CDR3 contains 13 residues. CDR3 sequence: CASIRDRNNEQFF. DNA for the CDR3: TGTGCCAGTATCCGGGACAGAAACAATGAGCAGTTCTTC.

This rearrangement joins TRBV2 to TRBJ2-3, with 7 bases identical to TRBD1. CDR1 is SNHLY, CDR2 FYNNEI, per germline. The junction had 6 bases not matched to a gene; V was cut back by 4 bases and J by 5 bases. CDR3 length: 14 residues. DNA of the CDR3: TGTGCCAGCAGTGCCGGGACAGAACGAGATACGCAGTATTTT. It yields the protein CASSAGTERDTQYF.

The rearrangement links TRBV19 to TRBJ2-2, with D perhaps TRBD1 (7 bases). CDR3 length: 17 amino acids. Looked up from germline, CDR1 is LNHDA and CDR2 is SQIVND (reference sequence). The V end lost 5 bases, the J end lost 5 bases, and 21 bases lay between the germline ends. The CDR3 coding sequence is TGTGCCAGTAGTCCTACACAGGGGAGGATCGGGACCGGGGAGCTGTTTTTT. The encoded protein is CASSPTQGRIGTGELFF.

V and J are TRBV28 and TRBJ2-5; TRBD1 might be the D (6 bases). Trimming shortened V by 3 bases and J by 7 bases, and 15 bases separated the two germline ends. Germline V gene data show CDR1 as MDHEN and CDR2 as SYDVKM. CDR3 size: 14 residues. The CDR3 spells CASSFGQLVGTQYF. The CDR3 nucleotides read TGTGCCAGCAGTTTCGGACAGCTAGTTGGGACCCAGTACTTC.

This chain joins TRBV5-1 and TRBJ2-3; D remains unclear. The CDR3 length is 14 residues. V was pared by 1 base and J by 1 base, with 7 bases between. Germline V gene data show CDR1 as SGHRS and CDR2 as YFSETQ. The CDR3 DNA reads TGCGCCAGCAGCTTGAGTCAGGGCACAGATACGCAGTATTTT. This encodes CASSLSQGTDTQYF.

This clone was found once. This sequence joins TRBV19 and TRBJ2-2, with D perhaps TRBD1 (6 bases). Germline CDR1 and CDR2: LNHDA and SQIVND (reference sequence). V was shortened by 3 bases and J by 6 bases, with 8 bases between the two germline ends. This CDR3 is 13 amino acids long. CDR3 DNA sequence: TGTGCCAGTAGTATGGGGGCGGCCGGGGAGCTGTTTTTT. This translates into CASSMGAAGELFF.

The chain employs TRBV10-1 and TRBJ1-4; TRBD1 agrees at 11 bases. The CDR3 loop spans 18 amino acids. The trim removed 9 bases at V and 3 bases at J, leaving 15 bases unmatched. Germline V CDR1 and CDR2: WNHNN, SYGVQD (reference sequence). The DNA of the CDR3 is TGCGCCAGACTCTCGGACAGGGGGCGCTTGAGCCCTAATGAAAAACTGTTTTTT. The encoded protein is CARLSDRGRLSPNEKLFF.

This chain uses TRBV5-1 with TRBJ2-7; 9 bases map to TRBD1. The V segment lost 3 bases and the J segment 3 bases; nucleotides outside the gene matches: 4. The CDR3 has 14 amino acids. CDR1 is SGHRS and CDR2 is YFSETQ in the germline V gene. As DNA, the CDR3 is TGCGCCAGCAGCTCACCGGGACAGGGCTACGAGCAGTACTTC. Translation gives CASSSPGQGYEQYF. Combining the CDR3 with reference TRBV5-1 and TRBJ2-7 gives the whole variable domain KAGVTQTPRYLIKTRGQQVTLSCSPISGHRSVSWYQQTPGQGLQFLFEYFSETQRNKGNFPGRFSGRQFSNSRSEMNVSTLELGDSALYLCASSSPGQGYEQYFGPGTRLTVT.